This T cell receptor (beta chain) stems from a study of T-cell memory formation after mild COVID-19. Overall study results and limits: Second-wave clones peaking on day 37 lacked confirmed SARS-CoV-2 specificity. Whereas later expanders leaned CD4+, clones contracting day 15 to 85 showed a balanced CD4/CD8 makeup.

From the 5' RACE reads, TCRdb called clonotypes with MiXCR, one entry per CDR3 protein. This repertoire shows more than 400,000 distinct CDR3 sequences, over 15% found once; its top ten account for 9% to 15%. The CDR3 extends over 14 amino acids. V was clipped by 1 base and J by 4 bases; unmatched bases: 4. Looked up from germline, CDR1 is SGDLS and CDR2 is YYNGEE. This clonotype was counted between two and nine times. Its antigen is not identified. The chain carries TRBV9 and TRBJ2-5, with 7 positions matching TRBD1. Sequencing input: PBMCs or a T cell subset sorted from them (not recorded which). The sequence derives from an adult woman who had mild COVID-19 (a few samples of this study predate the infection). Cell type and time point are not known. The CDR3 DNA is TGTGCCAGCAGCGTAAACCCAGGGGGAGAGACCCAGTACTTC. It is translated as CASSVNPGGETQYF. Full variable domain (rest looked up from reference TRBV9 and TRBJ2-5): DSGVTQTPKHLITATGQRVTLRCSPRSGDLSVYWYQQSLDQGLQFLIQYYNGEERAKGNILERFSAQQFPDLHSELNLSSLELGDSALYFCASSVNPGGETQYFGPGTRLLVL.